The 28 T cell receptor beta chains in this list originate from one sample, sequenced in a study of response to subunit inactivated influenza vaccine. Via MiXCR, TCRdb re-called the RT-PCR reads, giving one row per CDR3 protein. This sample carries 500,000 to 550,000 distinct CDR3 sequences, 20% to 25% of them seen once, and the ten largest clones take 2.5% to 3.5%. The same data also went into a second study, on T cells expressing NK-cell markers. According to that study: 5'RACE template switching with UMIs produced the TCR beta cDNA.

This sample comprised CD4+ T cells sorted from PBMCs, obtained 12 days after vaccination. The receptors derive from a man in his fifties who received an inactivated influenza vaccine.

This clonotype showed up just a few times. The rearrangement links TRBV5-1 to TRBJ1-2; no clear D gene. The CDR3 length is 15 residues. V was clipped by 4 bases and J by 4 bases, with 17 bases between them. Per the germline V gene, CDR1 is SGHRS and CDR2 is YFSETQ. CDR3 bases: TGCGCCAGCAGCATCTCGGGCTTGGCAGGCTATGGCTACACCTTC. Encoded protein: CASSISGLAGYGYTF.

The rearrangement joins TRBV9 to TRBJ1-5; 7 nucleotides match TRBD1. With 4 bases clipped from V and 6 bases from J, the junction kept 7 bases outside the gene matches. The CDR3 has 14 residues. The germline CDR1 and CDR2 sequences are SGDLS and YYNGEE. This CDR3 reads CASSREGASQPQHF. The CDR3 coding sequence is TGTGCCAGCAGCAGGGAGGGGGCTAGTCAGCCCCAGCATTTT.

This clonotype has only a few counts. The chain combines TRBV15 with TRBJ2-3; 8 bases agree with TRBD2. Trimming at V came to 0 bases and at J to 3 bases, leaving 5 bases not matched to a gene. Germline V lookup: CDR1 LNHNV, CDR2 YYDKDF (reference sequence). This CDR3 comprises 16 residues. CDR3 amino acids: CATSRDLRGGTDTQYF. The DNA of the CDR3 is TGTGCCACCAGCAGAGATCTCCGGGGGGGGACAGATACGCAGTATTTT.

The rearrangement uses TRBV2 and TRBJ1-2; unclear D gene. Germline-derived CDR1 and CDR2 are SNHLY and FYNNEI. The CDR3 consists of 13 residues. V was pared by 5 bases and J by 4 bases, with 11 bases between. This chain's CDR3 is CASSRTESYGYTF. DNA of the CDR3: TGTGCCAGCAGTCGGACCGAGAGCTATGGCTACACCTTC.

The chain links TRBV20-1 to TRBJ2-2, with 11 bases lining up with TRBD1. Germline CDR1 and CDR2: DFQATT and SNEGSKA (reference sequence). The trim removed 3 bases at V and 4 bases at J, leaving 7 bases unmatched. The CDR3 spans 16 residues. The CDR3 DNA is TGCAGTGCTAGGGGTGGACAGGGGGCCATCACCGGGGAGCTGTTTTTT. It codes for CSARGGQGAITGELFF.

The rearrangement uses TRBV20-1 and TRBJ1-5, with 8 bases identical to TRBD1. The CDR3 totals 14 residues. Germline V CDR1 and CDR2: DFQATT, SNEGSKA (reference sequence). The junction had 6 bases not matched to a gene; V was cut back by 6 bases and J by 2 bases. The CDR3 DNA sequence: TGCAGTGCCCGGGGACAGGTGGGCAATCAGCCCCAGCATTTT. Protein product: CSARGQVGNQPQHF.

The genes are TRBV7-9 and TRBJ1-1; D is uncertain. Germline V gene sequence: CDR1 SEHNR, CDR2 FQNEAQ (reference sequence). This CDR3 has 13 residues. Trimming stripped 6 bases from V and 3 bases from J, with 11 bases between. The CDR3 here is CASSWFGDTEAFF. The DNA for the CDR3 is TGTGCCAGCAGTTGGTTTGGGGACACTGAAGCTTTCTTT.

The chain recombines TRBV5-1 with TRBJ2-1; D may be TRBD2 (5 bases). Germline CDR1 and CDR2: SGHRS and YFSETQ. There are 15 residues in the CDR3. V dropped 2 bases and J dropped 10 bases, with 19 bases sitting between them. The DNA for the CDR3 is TGCGCCAGCAGCTTACTTGGGGTGCGGGCGGGCGAGCAGTTCTTC. Amino acid sequence: CASSLLGVRAGEQFF.

In its sample, this clonotype was seen many times. One end of the junction is discordant with germline, which a read error may explain. The rearrangement uses TRBV5-1 and TRBJ2-5, with D possibly called TRBD1 or TRBD2 (5 bases each). The V gene's germline CDR1 is SGHRS and CDR2 YFSETQ. This CDR3 has 13 residues. This CDR3 is CASSLLGEETQYF. For the CDR3, the DNA is TGTGCCAGCAGTTTATTGGGGGAAGAGACCCAGTACTTC.

As DNA, the CDR3 is TGTGCCAGCAGTTTGAATAATGATGCGGGGAGTGAGCAGTTCTTC. Translating gives CASSLNNDAGSEQFF. The chain has TRBV12-3 or TRBV12-4 and TRBJ2-1; a weak D match, TRBD2 (6 bases). The CDR3 has 15 residues. The V end lost 3 bases, the J end lost 9 bases, and 18 bases lay between the germline ends.

The chain couples TRBV7-4 to TRBJ2-1, with TRBD2 identical over 12 bases. Per the germline V gene, CDR1 is SGHVT and CDR2 is SQSDAQ. CDR3 length: 19 amino acids. V gave up 2 bases and J gave up 5 bases; unmatched junction bases: 13. The CDR3 loop is CASSLRERDGLAGNNEQFF. The DNA for the CDR3 is TGTGCCAGCAGCTTACGGGAACGCGACGGACTAGCGGGAAACAATGAGCAGTTCTTC.

The chain combines TRBV20-1 with TRBJ1-1; D is unclear. The CDR3 sequence is 12 residues long. The V end was cut by 7 bases, the J end by 0 bases, with 9 bases between. Per the germline V gene, CDR1 is DFQATT and CDR2 is SNEGSKA (reference sequence). CDR3 sequence: CSGRRMNTEAFF. In DNA, the CDR3 is TGCAGTGGCCGGAGGATGAACACTGAAGCTTTCTTT.

The chain recombines TRBV12-3 or TRBV12-4 with TRBJ1-1, with D unclear. V was trimmed by 1 base and J by 4 bases, leaving 7 bases between them. The CDR3 spans 13 residues. The CDR3 here is CASSLGRTTEAFF. CDR3 coding DNA: TGTGCCAGCAGTTTAGGGAGGACCACTGAAGCTTTCTTT.

The rearrangement links TRBV28 to TRBJ2-5; D remains ambiguous. The CDR3 consists of 14 residues. The germline V gene has CDR1 MDHEN and CDR2 SYDVKM. Deletions cut 4 bases from V and 0 bases from J, with 9 bases between. Written as DNA, the CDR3 is TGTGCCAGCAGTTCCACAGCGTACCAAGAGACCCAGTACTTC. Translated, it gives CASSSTAYQETQYF.

V is TRBV7-2 and J is TRBJ2-3; no definite D call. Per germline, CDR1 SGHTA and CDR2 FQGNSA. Trimming took off 5 bases at V and 7 bases at J, with 22 bases between the two ends. The length of the CDR3 is 16 residues. CDR3 sequence: CASSPRLGWVLNTQYF. CDR3 coding DNA: TGTGCCAGCAGCCCCAGACTTGGTTGGGTTTTGAATACGCAGTATTTT.

This clonotype was found a few times. CDR3 DNA sequence: TGTGCCAGTAGTACTCGCGCGGGACAGTCCTATGGCTACACCTTC. This translates into CASSTRAGQSYGYTF. The chain employs TRBV12-3 or TRBV12-4 and TRBJ1-2; 7 bases agree with TRBD1. The CDR3 sequence is 15 residues long. V was pared by 9 bases and J by 4 bases, with 14 bases of the junction left unmatched.

This clonotype was seen many times. This rearrangement joins TRBV5-5 to TRBJ1-1; D might be TRBD1 (5 bases). Trimming left V 5 bases short and J 5 bases short, with 19 bases between. This CDR3 comprises 15 residues. The germline V gene encodes CDR1 SGHKS and CDR2 YYEKEE (reference sequence). The CDR3 loop is CASREALGGFTEAFF. The CDR3 nucleotides are TGTGCCAGCAGAGAAGCCCTTGGGGGTTTTACTGAAGCTTTCTTT.

The V and J genes are TRBV10-3 and TRBJ1-5; D uncertain. V gave up 2 bases and J gave up 0 bases, with 14 bases separating them. This CDR3 spans 17 amino acids. CDR1 and CDR2 from the germline V gene are ENHRY and SYGVKD. The CDR3 coding sequence is TGTGCCATCAGTGAGACGGCGGAGTTTTATAGCAATCAGCCCCAGCATTTT. Its translation is CAISETAEFYSNQPQHF.

This chain links TRBV7-2 with TRBJ2-1, with 7 nucleotides matching TRBD1. V was pared by 2 bases and J by 4 bases, with 5 bases of the junction left unmatched. From germline, CDR1 is SGHTA and CDR2 FQGNSA. The CDR3 consists of 15 residues. The CDR3 bases are TGTGCCAGCAGCTTATTAGGGACAGAATACAATGAGCAGTTCTTC. It is translated as CASSLLGTEYNEQFF.

This clonotype was seen a handful of times. The chain is built from TRBV12-3 or TRBV12-4 and TRBJ2-4; D is perhaps TRBD2 (5 bases). With 6 bases removed from V and 0 bases from J, the gap between germline ends came to 12 bases. This CDR3 has 15 amino acids. CDR3 coding DNA: TGTGCCAGCAGCGACGGAGGACTAGCCAAAAACATTCAGTACTTC. Translated: CASSDGGLAKNIQYF.

The chain has TRBV12-3 or TRBV12-4 and TRBJ2-7; D might be TRBD1 (6 bases). CDR3 size: 12 residues. The V gene lost 4 bases and the J gene lost 6 bases, with 10 bases spanning the gap. In DNA, the CDR3 is TGTGCCAGCAGTTATGACAGGTTCGAGCAGTACTTC. As protein: CASSYDRFEQYF.

The chain links TRBV20-1 to TRBJ2-1; either TRBD1 or TRBD2 may supply D (6 bases each). CDR3 size: 15 residues. Germline V lookup: CDR1 DFQATT, CDR2 SNEGSKA (reference sequence). Trimming pared 3 bases from V and 4 bases from J, leaving 16 bases between. DNA of the CDR3: TGCAGTGCTAGTAGCGGCAGGGGACCTTACAATGAGCAGTTCTTC. This encodes CSASSGRGPYNEQFF.

The V and J genes are TRBV10-3 and TRBJ2-1; D assignment may be TRBD1 or TRBD2 (5 bases each). The CDR3 sequence is 14 residues long. With 2 bases removed from V and 8 bases from J, the gap between germline ends came to 13 bases. Germline values: CDR1 ENHRY, CDR2 SYGVKD. The CDR3 coding sequence is TGTGCCATCAGTGAGCTCGGGGCGCGCTATGAGCAGTTCTTC. The encoded protein is CAISELGARYEQFF.

This clonotype has just a few counts. The J gene is TRBJ1-5, the V gene TRBV20-1, with D perhaps matching TRBD1 (5 bases). This CDR3 is 15 amino acids long. Germline assignment: CDR1 DFQATT and CDR2 SNEGSKA (reference sequence). V gave up 3 bases and J gave up 1 base, with 13 bases separating them. The CDR3 sequence: CSASTGDTSNQPQHF. CDR3 bases: TGCAGTGCTAGTACGGGGGATACAAGCAATCAGCCCCAGCATTTT.

This chain links TRBV9 with TRBJ2-5; weak D call: TRBD1 (6 bases). Germline V gene sequence: CDR1 SGDLS, CDR2 YYNGEE. With 2 bases removed from V and 5 bases from J, the gap between germline ends came to 13 bases. The CDR3 consists of 14 residues. CDR3 region: CASSVGHSSETQYF. The DNA of the CDR3 is TGTGCCAGCAGCGTGGGACATTCATCGGAGACCCAGTACTTC.

The chain is built from TRBV3-1 and TRBJ2-5; D not certain. Germline CDR1 and CDR2: LGHDT and YNNKEL (reference sequence). The CDR3 loop spans 15 amino acids. V shed 1 base and J shed 0 bases, with 9 bases lying between them. This CDR3 reads CASSQAGHYQETQYF. DNA for the CDR3: TGTGCCAGCAGCCAAGCGGGTCATTACCAAGAGACCCAGTACTTC.

This clonotype was counted between two and nine times. The V and J genes are TRBV18 and TRBJ1-4, with 7 positions matching TRBD1. Germline trimming cut 5 bases from V and 0 bases from J; bases unmatched to any gene: 3. Germline V gives CDR1 KGHSH, CDR2 LQKENI. The CDR3 has 15 amino acids. The CDR3 sequence: CASSRGQTTNEKLFF. The CDR3 DNA reads as TGTGCCAGCTCAAGGGGACAGACAACTAATGAAAAACTGTTTTTT. Full variable domain (rest looked up from reference TRBV18 and TRBJ1-4): NAGVMQNPRHLVRRRGQEARLRCSPMKGHSHVYWYRQLPEEGLKFMVYLQKENIIDESGMPKERFSAEFPKEGPSILRIQQVVRGDSAAYFCASSRGQTTNEKLFFGSGTQLSVL.

In its sample, this clonotype was seen a few times. The genes are TRBV7-8 and TRBJ2-1; 9 bases fit TRBD1. CDR1 and CDR2 from the germline V gene are SGHVS and FQNEAQ. The CDR3 length is 17 residues. V trimming: 7 bases; J trimming: 5 bases; junction bases outside the gene matches: 15. The CDR3 DNA reads TGTGCCAGCACCAAATTCACCGGGACAGGGACCCACAATGAGCAGTTCTTC. Residues: CASTKFTGTGTHNEQFF.